Only a few counts were recorded for the clone carrying this T cell receptor beta chain. The assay was immunoSEQ multiplex PCR, and TCRdb's table has in-frame clones only and misses some. Here the sample spans 68,000 or so clones, roughly 90% being singletons. The data stem from a study of blood T cell repertoires in COVID-19. Study overall: Samples taken during acute and convalescent COVID-19 were collected in the United States, Italy and Spain. Sample material is recorded as cDNA or gDNA derived from T cells, B-cell-depleted T cells, or PBMCs.

Trimming pared 2 bases from V and 4 bases from J, leaving 8 bases between. Germline assignment: CDR1 SGHVS and CDR2 FQNEAQ. The CDR3 is 13 amino acids. Patients at the Seattle site were enrolled during active infection and followed longitudinally. The TCR comes from a man between 35 and 55 years old with COVID-19, enrolled during active disease. Sample: peripheral blood. The chain couples TRBV7-8 to TRBJ2-5; unclear D gene. The CDR3 sequence: CASSLPGSETQYF. The CDR3 coding sequence is TGTGCCAGCAGCTTACCAGGATCAGAGACCCAGTACTTC.